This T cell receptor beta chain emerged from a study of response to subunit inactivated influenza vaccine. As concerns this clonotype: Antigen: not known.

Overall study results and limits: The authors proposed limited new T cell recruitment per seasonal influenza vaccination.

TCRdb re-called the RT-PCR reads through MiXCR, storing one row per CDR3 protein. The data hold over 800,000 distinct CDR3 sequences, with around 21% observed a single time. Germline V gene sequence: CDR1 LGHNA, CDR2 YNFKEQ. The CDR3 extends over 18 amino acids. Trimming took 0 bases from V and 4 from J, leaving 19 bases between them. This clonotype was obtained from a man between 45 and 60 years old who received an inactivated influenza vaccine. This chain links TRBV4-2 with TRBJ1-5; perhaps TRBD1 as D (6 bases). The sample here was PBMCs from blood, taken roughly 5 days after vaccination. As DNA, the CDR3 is TGTGCCAGCAGCCAAGATCTTTGGGGACACTTAGGGAATCAGCCCCAGCATTTT. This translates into CASSQDLWGHLGNQPQHF.